Given below is one T cell receptor (beta chain) in context. The antigen remains undetermined. TCR beta library input comprised roughly 2.2 micrograms of genomic DNA from cryopreserved PBMCs. This record belongs to a study of cytotoxic CD8 clonotypes in ibrutinib-treated CLL. At the level of the study: Among responders, roughly 25 were partial and 2 complete; after median 68 months, around 15 stayed remitted and 12 progressed.

Method: immunoSEQ multiplex PCR; TCRdb's copy keeps in-frame clones and lacks some. The repertoire has some 25,000 clones, 55% to 70% of them found once; the top ten carry around 54%. General observations from the study: Baseline clonality, above age-matched healthy donor levels, tracked circulating CD8+ T-cell counts.

The sequencing here drew on PBMCs, taken at disease progression, from a patient treated with ibrutinib. The clonotype was recovered from a human donor with chronic lymphocytic leukemia.

DNA for the CDR3: TGTGCCAGCAGCCCCCGGGGGGCCGATGGCTACACCTTC. It encodes CASSPRGADGYTF. The gene calls are TRBV7-6 and TRBJ1-2; the D gene is possibly TRBD1 (6 bases). The germline V gene encodes CDR1 SGHVS and CDR2 FNYEAQ. CDR3 length equals 13 residues. With 5 bases removed from V and 6 bases from J, the gap between germline ends came to 13 bases.